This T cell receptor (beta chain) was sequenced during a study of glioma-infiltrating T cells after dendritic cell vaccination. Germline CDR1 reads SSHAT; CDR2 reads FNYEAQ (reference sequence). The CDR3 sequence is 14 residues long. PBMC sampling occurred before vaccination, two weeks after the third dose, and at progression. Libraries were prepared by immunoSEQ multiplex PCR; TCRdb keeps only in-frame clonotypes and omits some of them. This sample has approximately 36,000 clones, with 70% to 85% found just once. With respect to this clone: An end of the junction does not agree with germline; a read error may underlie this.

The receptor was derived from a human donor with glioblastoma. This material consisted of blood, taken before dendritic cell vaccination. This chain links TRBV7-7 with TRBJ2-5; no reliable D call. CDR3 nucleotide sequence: TGTGCTAGCAGCTTAGACTTAGCAGCAGAGACCCAGTACTTC. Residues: CASSLDLAAETQYF.